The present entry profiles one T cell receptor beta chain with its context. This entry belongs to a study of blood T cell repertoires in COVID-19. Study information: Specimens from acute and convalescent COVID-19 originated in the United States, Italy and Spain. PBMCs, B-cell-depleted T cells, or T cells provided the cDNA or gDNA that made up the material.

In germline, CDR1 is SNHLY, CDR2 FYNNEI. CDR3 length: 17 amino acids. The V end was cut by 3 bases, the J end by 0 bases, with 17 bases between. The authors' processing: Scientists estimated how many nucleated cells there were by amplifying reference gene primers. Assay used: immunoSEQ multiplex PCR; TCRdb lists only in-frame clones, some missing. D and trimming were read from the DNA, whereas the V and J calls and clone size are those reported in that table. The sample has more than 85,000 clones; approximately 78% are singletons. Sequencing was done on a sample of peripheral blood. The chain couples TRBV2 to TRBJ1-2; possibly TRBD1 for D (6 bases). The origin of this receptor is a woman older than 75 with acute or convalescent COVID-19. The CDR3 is CASSERRTGDTNYGYTF. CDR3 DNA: TGTGCCAGCAGTGAGCGACGGACCGGGGACACTAACTATGGCTACACCTTC.